This TCR beta chain stems from a study of cytomegalovirus exposure and HLA in healthy donors. Overall study findings and caveats: CMV serostatus was the sole immune exposure data available. The authors later found most CMV-associated TCR beta chains appeared HLA-restricted. There were 164 TCR beta chains listed as cytomegalovirus-associated.

This PCR relied on a set of 60 Vbeta primers and 13 Jbeta primers. Data came from immunoSEQ multiplex PCR; TCRdb stores just in-frame clones and leaves some out. The sample lists fewer than 200,000 clones; roughly 75% were seen once. Per the germline V gene, CDR1 is GTSNPN and CDR2 is SVGIG (reference sequence). The CDR3 extends over 11 amino acids. The V and J ends lost 8 bases and 7 bases, in that order; junction bases with no gene match: 5. On this clone: Its antigen is still unknown.

The source is a young man in good health and CMV-seronegative. Sample: PBMCs. This sequence joins TRBV30 and TRBJ2-1, with 7 bases lining up with TRBD2. CDR3 sequence: CARDYRNEQFF. DNA for the CDR3: TGTGCCAGGGACTACCGTAATGAGCAGTTCTTC.